The rows below give T cell receptor beta chains drawn from one sample of a study of cytomegalovirus exposure and HLA in healthy donors. Data came from immunoSEQ multiplex PCR; TCRdb stores just in-frame clones and leaves some out. Of 98,000 or so clones listed, around 82% are singletons. Sequencing was carried out using PBMCs. The source is a woman aged 40 to 50 in good health and CMV-seronegative. The CDR3 runs from the conserved cysteine through the conserved F or W. Fields, in order: CDR3 protein, CDR3 DNA, D gene, clone size, CDR3 length, V gene, J gene. A D gene is named only where the DNA matches it firmly. Clone size is stated in some rows and not others, as once, few, many or a class when expanded.

CDR3: CASSDIPGQRSGNTIYF; DNA: TGTGCCAGCAGTGATATTCCGGGACAGCGGTCTGGAAACACCATATATTTT; D: TRBD1; size: .; length: 17; V: TRBV28; J: TRBJ1-3
CDR3: CASSRKLAGLNNEQFF; DNA: TGCGCCAGCAGCCGAAAACTAGCGGGCCTTAACAATGAGCAGTTCTTC; D: TRBD2; size: .; length: 16; V: TRBV4-1; J: TRBJ2-1
CDR3: CASSPRAGYNEQFF; DNA: TGTGCCAGCAGCCCGAGGGCAGGCTACAATGAGCAGTTCTTC; D: .; size: .; length: 14; V: TRBV9; J: TRBJ2-1
CDR3: CASGLSTSGGRGANEQFF; DNA: TGTGCTAGTGGTTTGAGTACTAGCGGGGGACGCGGGGCCAATGAGCAGTTCTTC; D: TRBD2; size: .; length: 18; V: TRBV12-5; J: TRBJ2-1
CDR3: CASRPGLAGERSYEQYF; DNA: TGTGCCAGCAGACCGGGACTAGCGGGAGAGCGGTCCTACGAGCAGTACTTC; D: TRBD2; size: .; length: 17; V: TRBV28; J: TRBJ2-7
CDR3: CAIPDREFHQPQHF; DNA: TGTGCTATCCCCGACAGGGAGTTCCATCAGCCCCAGCATTTT; D: TRBD1; size: .; length: 14; V: TRBV7-7; J: TRBJ1-5
CDR3: CASSARTGNPTGELFF; DNA: TGTGCCAGCAGTGCCCGGACAGGAAACCCCACCGGGGAGCTGTTTTTT; D: TRBD1; size: .; length: 16; V: TRBV28; J: TRBJ2-2
CDR3: CASSLRRLGEMGEKLFF; DNA: TGCGCCAGCAGCTTGCGGAGACTAGGGGAAATGGGTGAAAAACTGTTTTTT; D: .; size: .; length: 17; V: TRBV5-1; J: TRBJ1-4
CDR3: CASSYSKRVPNEKLFF; DNA: TGTGCCAGCAGTTACTCGAAGCGAGTACCTAATGAAAAACTGTTTTTT; D: .; size: .; length: 16; V: TRBV6-5; J: TRBJ1-4
CDR3: CASTPQGADYGYTF; DNA: TGTGCCAGTACACCACAGGGGGCTGACTATGGCTACACCTTC; D: TRBD1; size: once; length: 14; V: TRBV19; J: TRBJ1-2
CDR3: CASSQDLTGNNYGYTF; DNA: TGCGCCAGCAGCCAAGACCTGACAGGGAATAACTATGGCTACACCTTC; D: TRBD1; size: .; length: 16; V: TRBV4-3; J: TRBJ1-2
CDR3: CASRPRVASGINEQFF; DNA: TGCGCCAGCAGACCCCGCGTGGCTAGCGGGATAAATGAGCAGTTCTTC; D: TRBD2; size: .; length: 16; V: TRBV5-1; J: TRBJ2-1
CDR3: CASSPGELYEQYF; DNA: TGTGCCAGCAGCCCCGGGGAACTCTACGAGCAGTACTTC; D: .; size: .; length: 13; V: TRBV7-3; J: TRBJ2-7
CDR3: CASSPYPTRGQGGGYTF; DNA: TGTGCCAGCAGCCCTTACCCCACTAGAGGACAGGGGGGGGGCTACACCTTC; D: TRBD1; size: .; length: 17; V: TRBV27; J: TRBJ1-2
CDR3: CASSWSRRIPLHF; DNA: TGTGCCAGCAGCTGGAGCCGGCGCATCCCCCTCCACTTT; D: .; size: .; length: 13; V: TRBV7-2; J: TRBJ1-6
CDR3: CASSYSSGVGTEAFF; DNA: TGTGCCAGCAGTTACTCGTCAGGGGTCGGAACTGAAGCTTTCTTT; D: .; size: .; length: 15; V: TRBV6-6; J: TRBJ1-1
CDR3: CASSLTGNEQYF; DNA: TGTGCCAGCAGCTTAACCGGGAACGAGCAGTACTTC; D: .; size: .; length: 12; V: TRBV7-3; J: TRBJ2-7
CDR3: CASRKTGGDLTNEKLFF; DNA: TGTGCCAGCAGAAAGACAGGGGGGGATCTAACTAATGAAAAACTGTTTTTT; D: TRBD1; size: .; length: 17; V: TRBV27; J: TRBJ1-4
CDR3: CASSQVGDRGSGAQYF; DNA: TGTGCCAGCAGCCAAGTCGGGGACAGGGGGTCCGGGGCTCAGTACTTC; D: TRBD1; size: few; length: 16; V: TRBV4-2; J: TRBJ2-4
CDR3: CASSPMTSSNEQFF; DNA: TGCGCCAGCAGCCCAATGACTAGCAGCAATGAGCAGTTCTTC; D: TRBD2; size: .; length: 14; V: TRBV4-1; J: TRBJ2-1
CDR3: CASTKDSGRASGGFF; DNA: TGTGCCAGCACCAAAGATAGCGGGAGGGCCTCGGGGGGGTTCTTC; D: TRBD2; size: few; length: 15; V: TRBV7-2; J: TRBJ2-1
CDR3: CASSQLGGETQYF; DNA: TGTGCCAGCAGCCAGTTAGGGGGAGAGACCCAGTACTTC; D: .; size: .; length: 13; V: TRBV7-9; J: TRBJ2-5
CDR3: CASSRDSGGRSTYEQYF; DNA: TGTGCCAGCAGCAGGGATTCGGGCGGGAGGAGTACCTACGAGCAGTACTTC; D: TRBD2; size: .; length: 17; V: TRBV4-2; J: TRBJ2-7
CDR3: CASSKGRRGTDTQYF; DNA: TGTGCCAGTAGTAAGGGGAGGCGGGGCACAGATACGCAGTATTTT; D: .; size: .; length: 15; V: TRBV19; J: TRBJ2-3
CDR3: CASSPVAGSGNEQFF; DNA: TGTGCCAGCTCCCCGGTAGCGGGATCGGGGAATGAGCAGTTCTTC; D: TRBD2; size: .; length: 15; V: TRBV9; J: TRBJ2-1
CDR3: CARSQVRSPGVTYNEQFF; DNA: TGCGCCCGCAGCCAAGTTAGGTCCCCGGGAGTTACCTACAATGAGCAGTTCTTC; D: .; size: .; length: 18; V: TRBV4-1; J: TRBJ2-1
CDR3: CASSPQPGQVYGYTF; DNA: TGCGCCAGCAGCCCCCAACCCGGACAGGTCTATGGCTACACCTTC; D: TRBD1; size: .; length: 15; V: TRBV4-3; J: TRBJ1-2
CDR3: CASSLRQGSYTGELFF; DNA: TGTGCCAGCAGTCTAAGACAGGGGTCTTACACCGGGGAGCTGTTTTTT; D: TRBD1; size: .; length: 16; V: TRBV27; J: TRBJ2-2
CDR3: CASSFTGNQPQHF; DNA: TGTGCCAGCAGCTTCACAGGCAATCAGCCCCAGCATTTT; D: .; size: .; length: 13; V: TRBV7-2; J: TRBJ1-5
CDR3: CASSLFVGLQDTQYF; DNA: TGTGCCAGCAGCTTGTTCGTGGGACTCCAAGATACGCAGTATTTT; D: .; size: once; length: 15; V: TRBV5-6; J: TRBJ2-3
CDR3: CASSLARVGEKLFF; DNA: TGTGCCAGCAGTTTAGCCAGGGTAGGGGAAAAACTGTTTTTT; D: .; size: .; length: 14; V: TRBV27; J: TRBJ1-4
CDR3: CASSEGEGHQPQHF; DNA: TGTGCCAGCAGTGAAGGGGAGGGGCATCAGCCCCAGCATTTT; D: .; size: few; length: 14; V: TRBV6-1; J: TRBJ1-5
CDR3: CASRFYGQGNTEAFF; DNA: TGTGCCAGCAGATTCTACGGACAGGGAAATACTGAAGCTTTCTTT; D: TRBD1; size: .; length: 15; V: TRBV27; J: TRBJ1-1
CDR3: CASRPTDWAGVEVAFF; DNA: TGTGCCAGCAGACCCACCGATTGGGCGGGGGTGGAGGTGGCTTTCTTT; D: .; size: .; length: 16; V: TRBV6-4; J: TRBJ1-1
CDR3: CASGTVTSEQYF; DNA: TGTGCCAGCGGAACTGTTACTAGCGAGCAGTACTTC; D: .; size: .; length: 12; V: TRBV7-9; J: TRBJ2-7
CDR3: CSVGPEDEQFF; DNA: TGCAGCGTCGGCCCGGAGGATGAGCAGTTCTTC; D: .; size: .; length: 11; V: TRBV29-1; J: TRBJ2-1
CDR3: CASSDKGGGIDEQFF; DNA: TGTGCCAGCAGTGATAAGGGTGGCGGGATCGATGAGCAGTTCTTC; D: .; size: few; length: 15; V: TRBV25-1; J: TRBJ2-1
CDR3: CASSDSGRVYNEQFF; DNA: TGTGCCAGCAGTGATAGCGGGAGGGTATACAATGAGCAGTTCTTC; D: TRBD2; size: .; length: 15; V: TRBV2; J: TRBJ2-1
CDR3: CASSPRGGSTYEQYF; DNA: TGTGCCAGCAGCCCAAGGGGAGGGTCCACCTACGAGCAGTACTTC; D: TRBD2; size: .; length: 15; V: TRBV5-4; J: TRBJ2-7
CDR3: CASSLGQGYLNTEAFF; DNA: TGTGCCAGCTCACTGGGGCAGGGTTATTTGAACACTGAAGCTTTCTTT; D: .; size: .; length: 16; V: TRBV18; J: TRBJ1-1
CDR3: CSVLGQGVGYTF; DNA: TGCAGCGTTTTGGGACAGGGGGTCGGCTACACCTTC; D: TRBD1; size: .; length: 12; V: TRBV29-1; J: TRBJ1-2
CDR3: CASSPIRETNEKLFF; DNA: TGTGCCAGCTCACCAATCAGGGAAACTAATGAAAAACTGTTTTTT; D: .; size: .; length: 15; V: TRBV18; J: TRBJ1-4
CDR3: CSGGAVSGELFF; DNA: TGCAGCGGGGGAGCGGTATCCGGGGAGCTGTTTTTT; D: .; size: .; length: 12; V: TRBV29-1; J: TRBJ2-2
CDR3: CASSWQEGYEQYF; DNA: TGCGCCAGCAGTTGGCAGGAGGGCTACGAGCAGTACTTC; D: .; size: .; length: 13; V: TRBV5-1; J: TRBJ2-7
CDR3: CASSSIAYNEQFF; DNA: TGTGCCAGCAGTTCGATAGCCTACAATGAGCAGTTCTTC; D: .; size: few; length: 13; V: TRBV27; J: TRBJ2-1
CDR3: CSVGEGLAGVGYTF; DNA: TGCAGCGTTGGAGAGGGGCTGGCGGGGGTTGGCTACACCTTC; D: .; size: once; length: 14; V: TRBV29-1; J: TRBJ1-2
CDR3: CASSLNRVDVSGNTIYF; DNA: TGTGCCAGCAGCTTAAATCGGGTAGATGTCTCTGGAAACACCATATATTTT; D: .; size: .; length: 17; V: TRBV7-8; J: TRBJ1-3
CDR3: CASSLGQGMGEQYF; DNA: TGTGCCAGCAGCTTAGGACAGGGGATGGGTGAGCAGTACTTC; D: TRBD1; size: once; length: 14; V: TRBV5-4; J: TRBJ2-5
CDR3: CASSPGGGQETQYF; DNA: TGTGCCAGCAGCCCCGGGGGGGGGCAAGAGACCCAGTACTTC; D: TRBD2; size: .; length: 14; V: TRBV7-3; J: TRBJ2-5